Reported below is one T cell receptor (beta chain). Its antigen is undetermined. Using immunoSEQ multiplex PCR, the repertoire was profiled, and TCRdb retains in-frame clones only, with some absent. The table includes about 58,000 clones, over 75% detected once. The sample comes from a study of OX40 agonist ivuxolimab in advanced cancers. V was shortened by 2 bases and J by 4 bases, with 14 bases between the two germline ends. The CDR3 spans 15 residues. The germline V gene has CDR1 GTSNPN and CDR2 SVGIG (reference sequence). Study-wide results and limits: Among some nonresponders, normalized T-cell clonal expansion was also low.

The chain uses TRBV30 and TRBJ2-2, with D tentatively TRBD2 (7 bases). The TCR sequence derives from an adult with an advanced solid tumor such as melanoma, head and neck, liver or kidney cancer. The sample in question was CD4+ or CD8+ T cells sorted from blood, obtained in a trial of the OX40 agonist ivuxolimab. The CDR3 DNA reads TGTGCCTGGAGTCAAGGGGGAGGGACCACCGGGGAGCTGTTTTTT. Protein product: CAWSQGGGTTGELFF.